This T cell receptor (beta chain) was captured by sequencing in a study of shared clonotypes between healthy human individuals. Study details: Per-donor plates numbered three CD4 naive, three CD4 memory, two CD8 naive and one CD8 memory. Study outcomes and limitations: An anticipated effect of sequencing depth on clonotype sharing among donors was recognized.

Donors were healthy HIV-negative adults without recent acute infections or vaccinations. Deep level was the assay's run setting. Using immunoSEQ multiplex PCR, the repertoire was profiled, and TCRdb retains in-frame clones only, with some absent. Altogether approximately 400,000 clones are present, 96% being singletons, with the ten largest covering around 0.29%. Germline V gene data show CDR1 as SGHVS and CDR2 as FQNEAQ. V shed 4 bases and J 9 bases; nucleotides not matched to a gene: 5. This CDR3 spans 13 amino acids. A note on this clone: What it binds is unknown.

The chain combines TRBV7-8 with TRBJ1-5; 8 positions agree with TRBD1. The sample consisted of memory CD8+ T cells sorted from blood. Subset defined: CD45RO+ cells pooled with CCR7-negative TemRA cells. This clonotype was obtained from a man aged 25 to 45 in good health. The CDR3: CASSSRGPGPQHF. CDR3 sequence (DNA): TGTGCCAGCAGCTCCAGGGGGCCGGGGCCCCAGCATTTT.